This T cell receptor beta chain was recovered during a study of cytomegalovirus exposure and HLA in healthy donors. In the PCR, 60 Vbeta and 13 Jbeta primers were used. Method: immunoSEQ multiplex PCR; TCRdb's copy keeps in-frame clones and lacks some. The data contain roughly 98,000 clones, approximately 65% of them singletons. CDR1 and CDR2 from the germline V gene are SEHNR and FQNEAQ (reference sequence). Trimming removed 5 bases from V and 2 bases from J; junction bases left unmatched: 9. The CDR3 runs to 16 residues. The V and J genes are TRBV7-9 and TRBJ2-3; the match to TRBD2 covers 8 bases. The specimen sequenced was PBMCs. The TCR originated in a woman in her twenties or thirties in good health and CMV-seropositive. In DNA, the CDR3 is TGTGCCAGCAGCCGACTGGGCGGGGGGACCACAGATACGCAGTATTTT. Protein: CASSRLGGGTTDTQYF.